This T cell receptor (beta chain) derives from a study of T-cell reconstitution after alpha-beta-depleted transplantation in children. TCRbeta library preparation incorporated unique molecular identifiers. TCRdb used MiXCR to reprocess the PCR reads, holding one entry per CDR3 protein. The sample lists about 540,000 distinct CDR3 sequences, around 17% occurring once. V was clipped by 1 base and J by 3 bases, with 10 bases between them. The CDR3 length is 13 residues. CDR1 and CDR2 from the germline V gene are GTSNPN and SVGIG (reference sequence). This clonotype was observed a handful of times. The rearrangement links TRBV30 to TRBJ2-7; no reliable D call. Sequenced material: PBMCs from the stem cell graft donor, taken from the stem cell graft. The receptor comes from a human donor who donated a stem cell graft to a child with acute lymphoblastic leukemia. The CDR3 DNA follows: TGTGCCTGGAGTGCTATTCCCGGCTACGAGCAGTACTTC. Its protein product is CAWSAIPGYEQYF.